Listed below are T cell receptor beta chains from one sample, sequenced in a study of T cell clonotyping in hematopoietic cell transplantation. TCRdb keeps only in-frame clones here, not all; method: immunoSEQ multiplex PCR. This sample yields several thousand clones, of which around 85% are seen a single time; 33% belongs to the top ten. The input for sequencing was peripheral blood mononuclear cells, taken before stem cell transplant. The source of these receptors is a man aged 55 to 70 with acute myeloid leukemia. Some clones in this sample may be carry-over from other donors' samples. The conserved cysteine and the conserved F or W are not part of the CDR3 here. A clone size is listed for some rows: how often the clone was seen (once, few, many), or a class if it is expanded.

>few|TRBJ2-7|13|TRBV7-9
ASSLALGPSYEQY
>NA|TRBJ2-1|17|TRBV19
ASSIASGRYTSSYNEQF
>few|TRBJ1-5|13|TRBV7-9
ASSLALGDNQPQH
>NA|TRBJ2-1|11|TRBV28
ASSFGVYNEQF
>NA|TRBJ2-5|11|TRBV5-8
ASSQGPKETQY
>NA|TRBJ2-7|10|TRBV7-3
AGRASHYEQY
>few|TRBJ1-2|12|TRBV11-2
ASSRPDRGEGYT
>medium-sized|TRBJ2-7|14|TRBV5-1
ASSFGAGGSSYEQY
>few|TRBJ2-6|14|TRBV2
ASRIRQGTGANVLT
>NA|TRBJ2-7|13|TRBV5-6
ASSLGLAGRYEQY
>NA|TRBJ1-1|14|TRBV6-5
ASSYAGQGNSAEAF
>NA|TRBJ2-5|12|TRBV5-4
ASSLAGSQETQY
>NA|TRBJ2-3|12|TRBV9
ASSVEASLDTQY
>NA|TRBJ1-1|12|TRBV5-1
ASSSTGENTEAF
>NA|TRBJ2-7|13|TRBV11-1
ASSEQRGSSYEQY
>NA|TRBJ2-7|13|TRBV6-1
ASSERRLSSYEQY
>NA|TRBJ1-1|11|TRBV2
ASGGTGNTEAF
>NA|TRBJ1-1|11|TRBV7-9
ASSPMGGEEAF
>NA|TRBJ2-5|12|TRBV11-3
ASSLGGVRETQY
>NA|TRBJ1-2|13|TRBV5-1
ASSLDPDSHYGYT
>NA|TRBJ2-5|10|TRBV6-1
ASSEWGETQY
>NA|TRBJ2-1|12|TRBV30
AWSAGTSGTEQF
>NA|TRBJ2-7|11|TRBV30
AWRGDRRDEQY
>NA|TRBJ1-3|11|TRBV19
ASARGSGNTIY
>NA|TRBJ2-7|15|TRBV19
ASSPGTSGHRAREQY
>NA|TRBJ2-2|14|TRBV11-1
ASRSAGGDNTGELF
>once|TRBJ1-1|12|TRBV30
AWSPGTVNTEAF
>NA|TRBJ2-5|10|TRBV28
ASSLNGETQY
>NA|TRBJ1-3|13|TRBV2
ASILRRGFGNTIY
>NA|TRBJ2-1|10|TRBV11-2
ASSSEREKPF
>NA|TRBJ2-2|15|TRBV7-6
ASRPGLAGARTGELF
>once|TRBJ2-3|14|TRBV6-1
ASSEYQGQGTDTQY
>NA|TRBJ2-1|14|TRBV14
ASSQTGTSGTMRQF
>NA|TRBJ2-2|15|TRBV14
ASSQAGLAGNTGELF
>NA|TRBJ2-3|12|TRBV6-1
ASRKRESVDTQY
>NA|TRBJ1-2|11|TRBV19
ASSGRTGNGYT
>NA|TRBJ2-7|12|TRBV6-1
ASSEVYGSYEQY
>NA|TRBJ2-3|15|TRBV2
ASNQFRGTSGTDTQY
>NA|TRBJ1-1|11|TRBV5-6
ASSFSGNTEAF
>once|TRBJ1-2|16|TRBV7-6
ASSLAVPVAGAWVDYT
>few|TRBJ2-1|10|TRBV7-7
ASSRGPHEQF